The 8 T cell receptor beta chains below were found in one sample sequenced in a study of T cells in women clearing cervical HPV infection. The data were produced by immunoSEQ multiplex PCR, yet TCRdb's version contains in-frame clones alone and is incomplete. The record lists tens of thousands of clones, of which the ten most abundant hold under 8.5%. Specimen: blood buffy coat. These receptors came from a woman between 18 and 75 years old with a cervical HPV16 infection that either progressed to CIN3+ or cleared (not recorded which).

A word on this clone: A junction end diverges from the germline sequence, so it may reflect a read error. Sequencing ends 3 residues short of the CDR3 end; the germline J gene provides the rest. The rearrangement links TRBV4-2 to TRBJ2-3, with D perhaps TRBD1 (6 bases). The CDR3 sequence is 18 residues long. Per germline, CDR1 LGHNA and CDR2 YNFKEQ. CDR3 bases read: TGCGCCAGCAGCCAAGATGATCAACAGGGAAACAGCACAGATACG. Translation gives CASSQDDQQGNSTDT. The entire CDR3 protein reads CASSQDDQQGNSTDTQYF.

The CDR3 DNA, read in part, is TGTGCCAGCAGCTTAGGGACTCACAATGAG. This translates into CASSLGTHNE. The whole CDR3 region reads CASSLGTHNEQFF. V is TRBV7-9 and J is TRBJ2-1, with D possibly TRBD2 on 5 matching bases. The read stops 3 residues short of the end of the CDR3; the missing end is completed from the germline J gene. This CDR3 comprises 13 residues. The V and J ends lost 1 base and 5 bases respectively, with 6 bases between them. Germline lookup yields CDR1 SEHNR and CDR2 FQNEAQ (reference sequence).

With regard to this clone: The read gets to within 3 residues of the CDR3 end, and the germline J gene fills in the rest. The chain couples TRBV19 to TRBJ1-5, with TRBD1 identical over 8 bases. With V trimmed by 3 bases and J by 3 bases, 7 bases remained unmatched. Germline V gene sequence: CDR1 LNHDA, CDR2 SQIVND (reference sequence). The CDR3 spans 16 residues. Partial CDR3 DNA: TGTGCCAGTAGTATCTCCGGACAGGGCCACAATCAGCCC. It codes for CASSISGQGHNQP. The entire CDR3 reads CASSISGQGHNQPQHF.

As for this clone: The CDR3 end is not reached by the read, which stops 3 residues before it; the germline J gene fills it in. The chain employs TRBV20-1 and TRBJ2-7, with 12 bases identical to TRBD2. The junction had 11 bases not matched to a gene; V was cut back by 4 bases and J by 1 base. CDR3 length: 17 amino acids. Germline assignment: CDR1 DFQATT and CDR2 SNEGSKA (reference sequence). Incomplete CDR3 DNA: TGCAGTGCTACTAATATGCCCGGACTAGCGGGATCCTACGAG. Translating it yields CSATNMPGLAGSYE. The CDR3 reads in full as CSATNMPGLAGSYEQYF.

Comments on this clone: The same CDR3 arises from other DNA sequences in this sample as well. CDR3 residues: CATNRDPGGTIYF. The CDR3 bases that were read are TGTGCCACCAATCGGGACCCAGGGGGCACA. The chain links TRBV10-3 to TRBJ1-3; 8 bases line up with TRBD1. The read gets to within 3 residues of the CDR3 end, and the germline J gene fills in the rest. This CDR3 contains 13 residues. Germline values: CDR1 ENHRY, CDR2 SYGVKD.

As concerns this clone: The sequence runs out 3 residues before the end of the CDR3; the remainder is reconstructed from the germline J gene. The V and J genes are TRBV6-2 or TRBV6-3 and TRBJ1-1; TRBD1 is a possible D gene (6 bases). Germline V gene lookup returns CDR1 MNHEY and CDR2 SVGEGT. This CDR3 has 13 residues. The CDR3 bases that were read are TGTGCCAGCAGTTATGCAGGGGCGGTCGGG. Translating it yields CASSYAGAVG. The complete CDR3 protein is CASSYAGAVGAFF.

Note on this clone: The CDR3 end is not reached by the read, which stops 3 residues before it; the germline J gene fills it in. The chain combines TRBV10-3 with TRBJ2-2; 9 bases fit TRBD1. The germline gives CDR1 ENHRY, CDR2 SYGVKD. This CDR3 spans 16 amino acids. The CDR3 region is CAISGGQGKGDEKLFF. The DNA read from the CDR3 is TGTGCCATCAGTGGGGGACAGGGTAAAGGGGATGAAAAG.

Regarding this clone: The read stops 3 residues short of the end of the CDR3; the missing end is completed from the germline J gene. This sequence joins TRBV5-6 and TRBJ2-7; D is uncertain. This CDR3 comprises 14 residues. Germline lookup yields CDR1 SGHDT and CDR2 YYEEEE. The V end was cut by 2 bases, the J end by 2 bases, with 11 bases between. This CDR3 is CASSLGTNPYEQYF. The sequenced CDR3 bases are TGTGCCAGCAGCTTAGGCACTAACCCCTACGAG.